Listed here are 19 T cell receptor beta chains from one sample, sequenced in a study of T cells in Graves' hyperthyroidism and ophthalmopathy (dated by TCRdb to the late 2010s). The library relied on multiplex PCR. TCRdb lists the instrument as Illumina HiSeq 2000. TCR beta CDR3 regions were amplified from RNA transcripts. A first-round RT-PCR of the TCR CDR3 used the HTBI primer set with the Qiagen OneStep RT-PCR kit. The public reads were reprocessed in TCRdb via fastp at Q25 and MiXCR, keeping in-frame beta chains. A single entry per CDR3 protein holds the most common genes and DNA from its merged rows. The sample includes about 350,000 distinct CDR3 sequences, with around 13% observed a single time. The top ten constitute under 30% of the sample. The sample comprised blood. All receptors derive from a woman in her 30s with Graves' hyperthyroidism.

The CDR3 spells CATSLGGRDNEQFF. The CDR3 nucleotides read TGTGCCACCAGTCTGGGAGGTCGGGACAATGAGCAGTTCTTC. The chain links TRBV24-1 to TRBJ2-1; D is perhaps TRBD2 (6 bases). Germline CDR1 is KGHDR and CDR2 is SFDVKD. Trimming stripped 6 bases from V and 5 bases from J, with 13 bases between. The CDR3 covers 14 residues.

This clonotype was seen repeatedly, ten times or more. This sequence joins TRBV28 and TRBJ2-7; D is possibly TRBD1 (6 bases). The CDR3 length is 15 residues. The germline gives CDR1 MDHEN, CDR2 SYDVKM. V lost 4 bases, J lost 2 bases, and 15 bases lay in between. CDR3 loop: CASSSPPDRAYEQYF. CDR3 coding DNA: TGTGCCAGCAGTTCCCCCCCGGACAGAGCCTACGAGCAGTACTTC.

This clonotype occurred a few times. The genes are TRBV24-1 and TRBJ2-1; D unclear. The V gene's germline CDR1 is KGHDR and CDR2 SFDVKD. The CDR3 sequence is 11 residues long. Trimming cost V 6 bases and J 7 bases, with 6 bases left between them. The CDR3 region is CATSKLNEQFF. The DNA for the CDR3 is TGTGCCACCAGTAAGTTAAATGAGCAGTTCTTC.

This clonotype was detected many times. This rearrangement joins TRBV28 to TRBJ2-2, with D perhaps TRBD2 (6 bases). The CDR3 contains 13 residues. Trimming took 3 bases from V and 7 from J, leaving 9 bases between them. The V gene's germline CDR1 is MDHEN and CDR2 SYDVKM. The CDR3 loop is CASSLAGFGELFF. For the CDR3, the DNA is TGTGCCAGCAGTTTGGCGGGGTTCGGGGAGCTGTTTTTT.

There are many counts of this clonotype. The rearrangement joins TRBV28 to TRBJ2-7; D ambiguous. Trimming removed 6 bases from V and 2 bases from J, with 11 bases in between. The CDR3 consists of 13 residues. CDR1 and CDR2 from the germline V gene are MDHEN and SYDVKM. The CDR3 coding sequence is TGTGCCAGCAGGACTCTTGGGGCCTACGAGCAGTACTTC. Its protein product is CASRTLGAYEQYF.

In its sample, this clonotype was seen many times. The chain carries TRBV3-1 and TRBJ2-1, with D uncertain. This CDR3 is 12 amino acids long. The germline V and J ends were trimmed by 1 base and 4 bases, with 2 bases remaining between them. Germline V gene data show CDR1 as LGHDT and CDR2 as YNNKEL (reference sequence). In nucleotides, the CDR3 is TGTGCCAGCAGCCAAGTATACAATGAGCAGTTCTTC. It specifies CASSQVYNEQFF.

The V gene is TRBV28, the J gene TRBJ2-2; D gene uncertain. The CDR3 spans 12 residues. Germline CDR1 and CDR2: MDHEN and SYDVKM. Deletions cut 2 bases from V and 6 bases from J, with 4 bases between. In DNA, the CDR3 is TGTGCCAGCAGTTTACCTTCCGGGGAGCTGTTTTTT. Encoded protein: CASSLPSGELFF.

The table lists this clonotype with many counts. V and J are TRBV6-1 and TRBJ2-1; D is perhaps TRBD2 (5 bases). The germline V gene has CDR1 MNHNS and CDR2 SASEGT. V was cut by 3 bases and J by 1 base, with 10 bases left in between. CDR3 length: 15 residues. The CDR3 region has the DNA TGTGCCAGCAGTGACGAGGGCCTTTCCTACAATGAGCAGTTCTTC. Translation: CASSDEGLSYNEQFF.

This clonotype was seen more than once but under ten times. The chain combines TRBV30 with TRBJ1-3; no clear D gene. Germline assignment: CDR1 GTSNPN and CDR2 SVGIG (reference sequence). The CDR3 runs 14 residues. Trimming pared 1 base from V and 0 bases from J, leaving 7 bases between. The CDR3 DNA reads TGTGCCTGGAGTGACCTTTTCTCTGGAAACACCATATATTTT. This sequence encodes CAWSDLFSGNTIYF.

This clonotype has ten or more counts. This chain uses TRBV13 with TRBJ2-7, with TRBD2 identical over 8 bases. This CDR3 is 12 amino acids long. CDR1 is PRHDT and CDR2 is FYEKMQ in the germline V gene (reference sequence). The ends lost 7 bases at V and 6 bases at J; junction bases unmatched: 5. The CDR3 DNA follows: TGTGCCAGCACGGGAGGGTTGGGCGAGCAGTACTTC. Translated: CASTGGLGEQYF.

The table lists this clonotype with a few counts. CDR3 loop: CASSTRQGPNQPQHF. The DNA of the CDR3 is TGTGCCAGTAGTACCCGACAGGGCCCAAATCAGCCCCAGCATTTT. This rearrangement joins TRBV19 to TRBJ1-5, with 7 bases aligning to TRBD1. V dropped 4 bases and J dropped 4; count of bases not matched to a gene: 7. Germline CDR1 is LNHDA and CDR2 is SQIVND (reference sequence). The CDR3 length is 15 residues.

This clonotype was counted many times. V gene TRBV28 combines with J gene TRBJ1-6; the match to TRBD1 covers 7 bases. CDR1 MDHEN and CDR2 SYDVKM come from the germline V gene. J was trimmed by 10 bases and V by 0 bases; bases with no gene match: 12. This CDR3 has 17 amino acids. The CDR3, as DNA: TGTGCCAGCAGTTTATGGACAGGGAGAAAGGATGGGTCACCCCTCCACTTT. Its protein is CASSLWTGRKDGSPLHF.

The table lists this clonotype with a few counts. At one boundary the junction diverges from the germline segment, which might be a read error. The V gene is TRBV7-2, the J gene TRBJ2-7, with 8 bases identical to TRBD2. Per the germline V gene, CDR1 is SGHTA and CDR2 is FQGNSA. This CDR3 is 14 amino acids long. This CDR3 reads CAISPSGSLNEQYF. CDR3 sequence (DNA): TGTGCCATCAGCCCAAGCGGGAGTCTAAACGAGCAGTACTTC. The full variable domain, rest sourced from reference TRBV7-2 and TRBJ2-7, is GAGVSQSPSNKVTEKGKDVELRCDPISGHTALYWYRQSLGQGLEFLIYFQGNSAPDKSGLPSDRFSAERTGGSVSTLTIQRTQQEDSAVYLCAISPSGSLNEQYFGPGTRLTVT.

This clonotype was detected many times. The chain couples TRBV30 to TRBJ1-2; tentative D call: TRBD1 (5 bases). The V end was cut by 2 bases, the J end by 5 bases, with 15 bases between. The CDR3 spans 14 residues. CDR1 and CDR2 from the germline V gene are GTSNPN and SVGIG (reference sequence). This CDR3 is CAWSPVRGLYGYTF. CDR3 nucleotides: TGTGCCTGGAGTCCTGTCCGGGGCTTATATGGCTACACCTTC.

This chain links TRBV10-1 with TRBJ2-5; a weak D match, TRBD1 (5 bases). The germline V gene has CDR1 WNHNN and CDR2 SYGVQD (reference sequence). V shed 6 bases and J shed 1 base, with 18 bases lying between them. There are 16 residues in the CDR3. CDR3 region: CASSRTLGAPQETQYF. The CDR3 DNA reads as TGCGCCAGCAGCCGCACCTTAGGGGCTCCCCAAGAGACCCAGTACTTC.

The chain carries TRBV7-6 and TRBJ1-2, with 9 bases fitting TRBD1. CDR1 and CDR2 from the germline V gene are SGHVS and FNYEAQ. V was pared by 0 bases and J by 7 bases, with 9 bases of the junction left unmatched. The CDR3 contains 16 residues. The CDR3 loop is CASSLAPYRGRGGYTF. DNA for the CDR3: TGTGCCAGCAGCTTAGCCCCTTACAGGGGGCGGGGTGGCTACACCTTC. The full variable domain, rest sourced from reference TRBV7-6 and TRBJ1-2, is GAGVSQSPRYKVTKRGQDVALRCDPISGHVSLYWYRQALGQGPEFLTYFNYEAQQDKSGLPNDRFSAERPEGSISTLTIQRTEQRDSAMYRCASSLAPYRGRGGYTFGSGTRLTVV.

This sequence joins TRBV19 and TRBJ1-1; D not resolved. Germline assignment: CDR1 LNHDA and CDR2 SQIVND (reference sequence). This CDR3 is built from 13 residues. Trimming cost V 7 bases and J 4 bases, with 13 bases left between them. CDR3 loop: CASISMAGTEAFF. As DNA, the CDR3 is TGTGCCAGTATCTCTATGGCAGGCACTGAAGCTTTCTTT.

A few counts support this clonotype. J is TRBJ1-2 and V is TRBV11-2, with 7 bases matching TRBD1. CDR3 length: 14 residues. The V gene end was trimmed by 6 bases and the J gene end by 4 bases; junction bases not matched to a gene: 8. Per the germline V gene, CDR1 is SGHAT and CDR2 is FQNNGV. The CDR3 loop is CASREGQESYGYTF. The CDR3, as DNA: TGTGCCAGCAGGGAAGGACAGGAGTCCTATGGCTACACCTTC.

This clonotype was observed a handful of times. The rearrangement links TRBV3-1 to TRBJ2-4; TRBD1 aligns across 7 bases. This CDR3 is 14 amino acids long. Trimming took 3 bases from V and 6 from J; bases not matched to a gene: 5. The germline CDR1 and CDR2 sequences are LGHDT and YNNKEL (reference sequence). CDR3 loop: CASSQWDSLNIQYF. The DNA for the CDR3 is TGTGCCAGCAGCCAGTGGGACAGTTTAAACATTCAGTACTTC.